This is a list of T cell receptor beta chains from one sample in a study of response to subunit inactivated influenza vaccine. TCRdb fed the RT-PCR reads into MiXCR, producing one record per CDR3 protein. The sample holds about 540,000 distinct CDR3 sequences, around a quarter seen once. The sample was also reused in another study, on T cells expressing NK-cell markers.

The specimen was CD4+ T cells sorted from PBMCs, collected less than 13 days after vaccination. The receptors come from a man in his forties or fifties who received an inactivated influenza vaccine. The CDR3 runs from the conserved cysteine through the conserved F or W.

v_call cdr3_aa
TRBV20-1 CSARDRSGLGNEQFF
TRBV7-9 CASSTDRGTTGELFF
TRBV3-1 CASSQLDEQYF
TRBV2 CASSEIGLPGGAYEQYF
TRBV7-8 CASRMRGQETQYF
TRBV7-2 CASSLGQNEQYF
TRBV6-2/TRBV6-3 CASSYWGQGGYEQYF
TRBV7-3 CASSSPRGGRTGELFF
TRBV2 CASSEHTGNQPQHF
TRBV20-1 CSARGVLAGEQYF
TRBV20-1 CSAPASGRVYEQYF
TRBV5-1 CASSPSLAQNTGELFF
TRBV29-1 CSVASRYDYEQYF
TRBV27 CASSPDRTGRNGYTF